This T cell receptor (beta chain) was identified in a study of OX40 agonist ivuxolimab in advanced cancers. TCRdb's copy holds only in-frame clones and misses some; the assay was immunoSEQ multiplex PCR. The sample includes around 38,000 clones, roughly 80% seen only once; the top ten take 6.5% to 8%. V lost 6 bases to trimming and J lost 6 bases; unmatched junction nucleotides: 13. Germline values: CDR1 GTSNPN, CDR2 SVGIG (reference sequence). This CDR3 is built from 15 residues. The chain is built from TRBV30 and TRBJ2-2, with 7 bases matching TRBD1. The specimen comprised CD4+ or CD8+ T cells sorted from blood, sampled in a trial of the OX40 agonist ivuxolimab. This clonotype was obtained from an adult with an advanced solid tumor such as melanoma, head and neck, liver or kidney cancer. The DNA for the CDR3 is TGTGCCTGCCCCAAGGGGGCGACCACTTCCGGGGAGCTGTTTTTT. Its protein product is CACPKGATTSGELFF.